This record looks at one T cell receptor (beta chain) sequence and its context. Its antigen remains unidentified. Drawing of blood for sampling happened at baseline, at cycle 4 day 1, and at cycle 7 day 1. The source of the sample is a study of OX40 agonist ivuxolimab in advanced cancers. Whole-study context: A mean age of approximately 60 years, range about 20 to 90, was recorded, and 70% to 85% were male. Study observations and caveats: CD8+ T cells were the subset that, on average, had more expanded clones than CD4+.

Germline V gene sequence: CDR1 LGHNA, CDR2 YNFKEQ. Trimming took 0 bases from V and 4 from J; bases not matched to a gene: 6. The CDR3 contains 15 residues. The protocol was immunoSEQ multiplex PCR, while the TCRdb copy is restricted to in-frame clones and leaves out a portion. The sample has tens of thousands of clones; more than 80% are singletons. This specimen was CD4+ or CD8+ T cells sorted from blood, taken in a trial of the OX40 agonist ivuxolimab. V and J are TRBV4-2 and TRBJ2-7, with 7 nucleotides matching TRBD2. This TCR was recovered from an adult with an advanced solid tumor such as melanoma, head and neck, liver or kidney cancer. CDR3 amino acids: CASSQDRSSGYEQYF. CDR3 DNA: TGTGCCAGCAGCCAAGATAGGTCTAGCGGTTACGAGCAGTACTTC.